What follows are 26 T cell receptor beta chains derived from one specimen sequenced in a study of T-cell memory formation after mild COVID-19. In TCRdb, the 5' RACE reads were re-called with MiXCR into one record per CDR3 protein. The sample consists of under 300,000 distinct CDR3 sequences, less than 9.5% of them appearing once. Sequencing was carried out using PBMCs or a T cell subset sorted from them (not recorded which). These TCRs come from a man aged 18 to 29 who had mild COVID-19 (a few samples of this study predate the infection). Cell type and time point are not known.

CDR3 coding DNA: TGTGCCAGCAGTTTGGGGGTGCTTCGGTCACCCCTCCACTTT. Amino acids: CASSLGVLRSPLHF. The chain links TRBV6-2 or TRBV6-3 to TRBJ1-6; D may be TRBD1 (5 bases). The CDR3 loop spans 14 amino acids. The V end was cut by 4 bases, the J end by 10 bases, with 14 bases between. CDR1 and CDR2 from the germline V gene are MNHEY and SVGEGT.

This clonotype was observed many times. The chain combines TRBV12-3 or TRBV12-4 with TRBJ2-7, with 11 bases matching TRBD2. Losses at the gene ends were 6 bases for V and 6 bases for J; bases not matched to a gene: 10. The CDR3 contains 15 residues. CDR3: CASRNTGTSGTEQYF. Here the CDR3 DNA reads TGTGCCAGCAGGAACACCGGGACTAGCGGAACCGAGCAGTACTTC.

This clonotype was picked up a small number of times. The V call is TRBV12-3 or TRBV12-4, the J call TRBJ1-3, with D possibly matching TRBD1 (5 bases). Trimming took 8 bases from V and 4 from J, leaving 9 bases between them. The CDR3 sequence is 12 residues long. CDR3 loop: CASGTGGNTIYF. Here the CDR3 DNA reads TGTGCCAGCGGTACAGGCGGAAACACCATATATTTT.

This chain joins TRBV7-2 and TRBJ2-2, with D unresolved. Trimming left V 5 bases short and J 3 bases short, with 10 bases between. The V gene's germline CDR1 is SGHTA and CDR2 FQGNSA. The CDR3 is 14 residues long. The CDR3 is CASSRNRHTGELFF. DNA of the CDR3: TGTGCCAGCAGCCGTAATCGGCACACCGGGGAGCTGTTTTTT.

This clonotype has more than one count but fewer than ten. The rearrangement joins TRBV19 to TRBJ2-3; D unclear. Looked up from germline, CDR1 is LNHDA and CDR2 is SQIVND (reference sequence). The ends were cut back, 8 bases at V and 3 bases at J, with 15 bases in the middle. CDR3 length: 14 residues. The DNA for the CDR3 is TGTGCCAGTGCTGGGCCACGGAAAACAGATACGCAGTATTTT. Amino acids: CASAGPRKTDTQYF. The full variable domain, rest sourced from reference TRBV19 and TRBJ2-3, is DGGITQSPKYLFRKEGQNVTLSCEQNLNHDAMYWYRQDPGQGLRLIYYSQIVNDFQKGDIAEGYSVSREKKESFPLTVTSAQKNPTAFYLCASAGPRKTDTQYFGPGTRLTVL.

This clonotype was seen ten or more times. J is TRBJ2-5 and V is TRBV7-2, with D unresolved. The CDR3 length is 12 residues. Looked up from germline, CDR1 is SGHTA and CDR2 is FQGNSA. The V gene lost 0 bases and the J gene lost 1 base, with 0 bases spanning the gap. DNA of the CDR3: TGTGCCAGCAGCTTAGCCCAAGAGACCCAGTACTTC. This encodes CASSLAQETQYF.

This clonotype was counted ten times or more. The chain links TRBV7-2 to TRBJ1-6; no reliable D call. This CDR3 contains 14 residues. Trimming took 4 bases from V and 1 from J, leaving 5 bases between them. Germline lookup yields CDR1 SGHTA and CDR2 FQGNSA. The CDR3 nucleotides are TGTGCCAGCAGCTCCGGGTCCTATAATTCACCCCTCCACTTT. Translated: CASSSGSYNSPLHF.

In its sample, this clonotype was seen a few times. This chain uses TRBV11-2 with TRBJ1-1, with 8 bases lining up with TRBD1. CDR1 and CDR2 from the germline V gene are SGHAT and FQNNGV. The CDR3 consists of 14 residues. V lost 4 bases to trimming and J lost 6 bases; unmatched junction nucleotides: 7. In nucleotides, the CDR3 is TGTGCCAGCAGCTCATCAACAGGGGGTTCTGAAGCTTTCTTT. Protein product: CASSSSTGGSEAFF.

This clonotype appeared many times. This chain uses TRBV30 with TRBJ1-3; D unresolved. V lost 0 bases to trimming and J lost 2 bases, with 14 bases between them. Germline loops: CDR1 GTSNPN, CDR2 SVGIG (reference sequence). The CDR3 totals 16 residues. CDR3 amino acids: CAWSVDFFPPGNTIYF. The CDR3 region has the DNA TGTGCCTGGAGTGTCGACTTTTTCCCTCCTGGAAACACCATATATTTT.

The chain carries TRBV20-1 and TRBJ2-3; 8 positions match TRBD2. V lost 2 bases, J lost 4 bases, and 5 bases stayed unmatched. Per the germline V gene, CDR1 is DFQATT and CDR2 is SNEGSKA (reference sequence). The CDR3 runs 14 residues. Here the CDR3 DNA reads TGCAGTGCTAGACGCGGGGGGCTCTCAGATACGCAGTATTTT. Translated: CSARRGGLSDTQYF.

A few counts support this clonotype. This sequence joins TRBV7-2 and TRBJ2-7; tentatively, D is TRBD2 (5 bases). The CDR3 loop spans 14 amino acids. Germline CDR1 and CDR2: SGHTA and FQGNSA. V was shortened by 5 bases and J by 12 bases, with 23 bases between the two germline ends. The CDR3 here is CASSLSWVGEFVYF. The CDR3 DNA reads TGTGCCAGCAGCCTATCGTGGGTCGGGGAGTTTGTGTACTTC.

This clonotype was counted between two and nine times. The J gene is TRBJ2-3, the V gene TRBV12-3 or TRBV12-4; 7 positions match TRBD1. V was clipped by 6 bases and J by 2 bases; unmatched bases: 5. The CDR3 runs to 14 residues. CDR3 DNA sequence: TGTGCCAGCAGATTAAGGGGGCTCACAGATACGCAGTATTTT. It translates to CASRLRGLTDTQYF.

This clonotype has more than one count but fewer than ten. The V call is TRBV4-2, the J call TRBJ2-2; D is unresolved. This CDR3 comprises 15 residues. Trimming cost V 0 bases and J 4 bases, with 9 bases left between them. The V gene's germline CDR1 is LGHNA and CDR2 YNFKEQ. The chain's CDR3 is CASSQEEGATGELFF. CDR3 DNA: TGTGCCAGCAGCCAAGAAGAAGGTGCCACCGGGGAGCTGTTTTTT.

The chain uses TRBV7-8 and TRBJ2-7; D is tentatively TRBD1 or TRBD2 (5 bases each). V was shortened by 1 base and J by 2 bases, with 9 bases between the two germline ends. This CDR3 region has 14 residues. Germline V gene sequence: CDR1 SGHVS, CDR2 FQNEAQ. CDR3 sequence (DNA): TGTGCCAGCAGCTTAGGGGACGGGGCCTACGAGCAGTACGTC. Translating it yields CASSLGDGAYEQYV.

V is TRBV5-1 and J is TRBJ2-5; 7 bases agree with TRBD2. This CDR3 has 14 amino acids. Per the germline V gene, CDR1 is SGHRS and CDR2 is YFSETQ. Trimming at V came to 4 bases and at J to 4 bases, leaving 7 bases not matched to a gene. The CDR3 reads CASSREAGSETQYF. The CDR3 nucleotides are TGCGCCAGCAGCCGGGAGGCAGGGTCAGAGACCCAGTACTTC.

This clonotype has a handful of counts. This chain uses TRBV24-1 with TRBJ2-2; the D gene could be TRBD1 or TRBD2 (5 bases each). The CDR3 spans 17 residues. Germline loops: CDR1 KGHDR, CDR2 SFDVKD. The V end lost 7 bases, the J end lost 0 bases, and 17 bases lay between the germline ends. CDR3 DNA sequence: TGTGCCACCAGACCTTCGACGGGGCGAGCGAACACCGGGGAGCTGTTTTTT. Protein product: CATRPSTGRANTGELFF.

This clonotype was seen repeatedly, ten times or more. The chain links TRBV5-1 to TRBJ2-5, with D perhaps matching TRBD1 or TRBD2 (5 bases each). Germline V gives CDR1 SGHRS, CDR2 YFSETQ. CDR3 length: 14 residues. Between the trimmed V and J ends, which lost 0 bases and 5 bases, there was a span of 11 bases. CDR3 bases: TGCGCCAGCAGCTTGGTGGGGCCGGGGGAGACCCAGTACTTC. Translated, it gives CASSLVGPGETQYF.

The sample holds many counts of this clonotype. This chain joins TRBV4-1 and TRBJ1-5; tentative D call: TRBD1 (6 bases). V shed 3 bases and J shed 3 bases, with 9 bases lying between them. This CDR3 contains 14 residues. Germline CDR1 MGHRA, CDR2 YSYEKL. This chain's CDR3 is CASSQQGNNQPQHF. The CDR3 region has the DNA TGCGCCAGCAGCCAGCAGGGGAACAATCAGCCCCAGCATTTT.

This clonotype was observed a few times. The gene calls are TRBV9 and TRBJ1-2; D perhaps matches TRBD1 (5 bases). Germline V gives CDR1 SGDLS, CDR2 YYNGEE. The CDR3 consists of 14 residues. Trimming removed 0 bases from V and 3 bases from J, with 9 bases in between. The CDR3 nucleotides read TGTGCCAGCAGCGTAGGTGGGGGGGACTATGGCTACACCTTC. Its translation is CASSVGGGDYGYTF.

The V and J genes are TRBV7-8 and TRBJ1-1, with D hard to call. The CDR3 covers 13 residues. Trimming left V 2 bases short and J 3 bases short, with 7 bases between. Germline CDR1 and CDR2: SGHVS and FQNEAQ. CDR3 region: CASSLWLDTEAFF. The DNA of the CDR3 is TGTGCCAGCAGCTTATGGCTGGACACTGAAGCTTTCTTT.

J is TRBJ1-2 and V is TRBV18, with a possible D match to TRBD1 (6 bases). The length of the CDR3 is 13 residues. V was clipped by 4 bases and J by 8 bases, with 14 bases between them. Looked up from germline, CDR1 is KGHSH and CDR2 is LQKENI. CDR3 sequence: CASSRTAKGGYTF. CDR3 nucleotide sequence: TGTGCCAGCTCACGGACAGCCAAAGGCGGCTACACCTTC.

This clonotype has a count of ten or more. The chain has TRBV7-2 and TRBJ1-5; the D is unclear. Germline V gene lookup returns CDR1 SGHTA and CDR2 FQGNSA. Trimming shortened V by 3 bases and J by 5 bases, and 5 bases separated the two germline ends. This CDR3 spans 12 amino acids. The CDR3 DNA reads as TGTGCCAGCAGCTTTTTCGATCAGCCCCAGCATTTT. Its translation is CASSFFDQPQHF.

The chain carries TRBV12-3 or TRBV12-4 and TRBJ2-3, with 8 bases lining up with TRBD2. There are 14 residues in the CDR3. V gave up 8 bases and J gave up 1 base; unmatched junction bases: 5. In nucleotides, the CDR3 is TGTGCCAGCTTAGCGGGACTCGGCACAGATACGCAGTATTTT. Its translation is CASLAGLGTDTQYF.

The genes are TRBV6-5 and TRBJ2-3; 7 positions match TRBD1. The CDR3 covers 17 residues. Germline loops: CDR1 MNHEY, CDR2 SVGAGI. V gave up 0 bases and J gave up 2 bases; unmatched junction bases: 8. CDR3: CASSYSNPGQPTDTQYF. DNA of the CDR3: TGTGCCAGCAGTTACTCAAATCCGGGACAGCCCACAGATACGCAGTATTTT.

This clonotype has only a few counts. The chain carries TRBV6-2 or TRBV6-3 and TRBJ2-7; D not certain. Germline values: CDR1 MNHEY, CDR2 SVGEGT. CDR3 length equals 13 residues. V gave up 2 bases and J gave up 1 base, with 6 bases separating them. The CDR3 here is CASSYGQSYEQYV. The CDR3 coding sequence is TGTGCCAGCAGTTACGGGCAGTCCTACGAGCAGTACGTC.

The chain links TRBV5-6 to TRBJ1-4; 9 bases fit TRBD1. The germline V gene has CDR1 SGHDT and CDR2 YYEEEE. Germline trimming cut 1 base from V and 5 bases from J; bases unmatched to any gene: 3. The CDR3 is 15 amino acids. The CDR3 here is CASSLTGQGNEKLFF. CDR3 sequence (DNA): TGTGCCAGCAGCTTGACGGGACAGGGAAATGAAAAACTGTTTTTT.